A selection of T cell receptor beta chains follows, all from one sample in a study of shared clonotypes between healthy human individuals. Sequencing was performed with immunoSEQ multiplex PCR; in TCRdb, only in-frame clones are kept and a portion is missing. The sample has 800,000 to 1,200,000 clones, about 84% seen once. Sequenced input: memory CD4+ T cells from PBMCs. The receptors stem from a man in his late teens or twenties in good health. Some clones in this sample may be carry-over from other donors' samples. Both conserved end residues are part of each CDR3. Each record gives: CDR3 protein, CDR3 DNA, clone size, D gene, J gene, V gene. A D gene is named only where the DNA matches it firmly. Rows may omit the clone size; those that give it use once, few, many or a size class.

CDR3 protein: CASSWKGSYEQYF
CDR3 DNA: TGTGCCAGCAGTTGGAAGGGATCCTACGAGCAGTACTTC
clone size: .
D gene: .
J gene: TRBJ2-7
V gene: TRBV6-5

CDR3 protein: CASSPPGRALVRQFF
CDR3 DNA: TGTGCCAGCAGTCCGCCGGGACGGGCCCTGGTTCGGCAGTTCTTC
clone size: once
D gene: .
J gene: TRBJ2-1
V gene: TRBV28

CDR3 protein: CASSQLAGGSNEQFF
CDR3 DNA: TGTGCCAGCAGCCAGCTAGCGGGAGGATCCAATGAGCAGTTCTTC
clone size: many
D gene: TRBD2
J gene: TRBJ2-1
V gene: TRBV4-2

CDR3 protein: CASSAGLAGGRSYNEQFF
CDR3 DNA: TGCGCCAGCAGCGCGGGACTAGCGGGAGGCCGCTCCTACAATGAGCAGTTCTTC
clone size: .
D gene: TRBD2
J gene: TRBJ2-1
V gene: TRBV5-1

CDR3 protein: CASVGFRGLGGYTF
CDR3 DNA: TGTGCCAGTGTCGGGTTCCGGGGCCTCGGGGGCTACACCTTC
clone size: .
D gene: .
J gene: TRBJ1-2
V gene: TRBV28

CDR3 protein: CASSLEPSGSGTDTQYF
CDR3 DNA: TGCGCCAGCAGCTTGGAACCTAGCGGGAGCGGCACAGATACGCAGTATTTT
clone size: .
D gene: TRBD2
J gene: TRBJ2-3
V gene: TRBV5-1

CDR3 protein: CASSPNLDRGGYEQYF
CDR3 DNA: TGTGCCAGCAGCCCGAATTTGGACAGGGGAGGGTACGAGCAGTACTTC
clone size: .
D gene: TRBD1
J gene: TRBJ2-7
V gene: TRBV7-8

CDR3 protein: CASSPGRAGANVLTF
CDR3 DNA: TGTGCCAGCAGCCCGGGCAGGGCTGGGGCCAACGTCCTGACTTTC
clone size: .
D gene: .
J gene: TRBJ2-6
V gene: TRBV7-9

CDR3 protein: CASSLSGTSGIPQYF
CDR3 DNA: TGTGCCAGCAGTTTAAGCGGGACTAGCGGGATACCTCAGTACTTC
clone size: .
D gene: TRBD2
J gene: TRBJ2-7
V gene: TRBV6-6

CDR3 protein: CASSLWKSDTQYF
CDR3 DNA: TGTGCCAGCAGCTTATGGAAATCAGATACGCAGTATTTT
clone size: .
D gene: .
J gene: TRBJ2-3
V gene: TRBV7-3

CDR3 protein: CASSQGGSSYEQYF
CDR3 DNA: TGCGCCAGCAGCCAAGGTGGCAGCTCCTACGAGCAGTACTTC
clone size: .
D gene: .
J gene: TRBJ2-7
V gene: TRBV4-3

CDR3 protein: CSVPGPTSEAFF
CDR3 DNA: TGCAGCGTCCCGGGCCCGACTAGTGAAGCTTTCTTT
clone size: .
D gene: .
J gene: TRBJ1-1
V gene: TRBV29-1

CDR3 protein: CASSQLRGPQSHGYTF
CDR3 DNA: TGCGCCAGCAGTCAACTAAGGGGGCCCCAGAGCCATGGCTACACCTTC
clone size: few
D gene: TRBD1
J gene: TRBJ1-2
V gene: TRBV23-1

CDR3 protein: CASSPDRGRGPIYF
CDR3 DNA: TGTGCCAGCAGCCCGGACAGGGGAAGGGGCCCCATATATTTT
clone size: .
D gene: TRBD1
J gene: TRBJ1-3
V gene: TRBV5-8

CDR3 protein: CASSGEDNEKLFF
CDR3 DNA: TGCGCCAGCAGTGGGGAAGATAATGAAAAACTGTTTTTT
clone size: .
D gene: .
J gene: TRBJ1-4
V gene: TRBV5-1

CDR3 protein: CAWNSWFNSGGNEQYF
CDR3 DNA: TGTGCCTGGAATTCTTGGTTCAATAGCGGGGGAAACGAGCAGTACTTC
clone size: .
D gene: TRBD2
J gene: TRBJ2-7
V gene: TRBV30

CDR3 protein: CASSSPSSGNTIYF
CDR3 DNA: TGTGCCAGCAGCTCACCCAGCTCTGGAAACACCATATATTTT
clone size: many
D gene: .
J gene: TRBJ1-3
V gene: TRBV7-8

CDR3 protein: CASSEQLAKNTGELFF
CDR3 DNA: TGTGCCAGCAGTGAACAACTAGCGAAGAACACCGGGGAGCTGTTTTTT
clone size: .
D gene: TRBD2
J gene: TRBJ2-2
V gene: TRBV6-4

CDR3 protein: CASSEVPAGVKFF
CDR3 DNA: TGTGCCAGCAGTGAGGTTCCAGCGGGAGTTAAGTTCTTC
clone size: .
D gene: TRBD2
J gene: TRBJ2-1
V gene: TRBV2

CDR3 protein: CASSLHPSTDTQYF
CDR3 DNA: TGCGCCAGCAGCTTGCACCCGAGCACAGATACGCAGTATTTT
clone size: .
D gene: .
J gene: TRBJ2-3
V gene: TRBV5-1

CDR3 protein: CSVEAARTQYF
CDR3 DNA: TGCAGCGTTGAGGCTGCCAGGACCCAGTACTTC
clone size: .
D gene: .
J gene: TRBJ2-5
V gene: TRBV29-1

CDR3 protein: CASILPGLAGGAEQETQYF
CDR3 DNA: TGTGCCAGCATACTACCGGGACTAGCGGGAGGAGCGGAACAAGAGACCCAGTACTTC
clone size: .
D gene: TRBD2
J gene: TRBJ2-5
V gene: TRBV6-4

CDR3 protein: CASSPGTSGYTDTQYF
CDR3 DNA: TGTGCCAGCAGCCCCGGGACTAGCGGATACACAGATACGCAGTATTTT
clone size: .
D gene: TRBD2
J gene: TRBJ2-3
V gene: TRBV7-2

CDR3 protein: CAGSLNTDTQYF
CDR3 DNA: TGTGCCGGATCGCTCAACACAGATACGCAGTATTTT
clone size: .
D gene: .
J gene: TRBJ2-3
V gene: TRBV30

CDR3 protein: CASRSPSTYEQYF
CDR3 DNA: TGTGCCAGCAGGTCCCCGTCTACCTACGAGCAGTACTTC
clone size: .
D gene: .
J gene: TRBJ2-7
V gene: TRBV28

CDR3 protein: CASSSPTGTGTYEQYF
CDR3 DNA: TGTGCCAGCAGCTCACCCACCGGGACAGGGACCTACGAGCAGTACTTC
clone size: once
D gene: TRBD1
J gene: TRBJ2-7
V gene: TRBV7-6

CDR3 protein: CASSFAGAGELFF
CDR3 DNA: TGTGCCAGCAGCTTTGCAGGGGCCGGGGAGCTGTTTTTT
clone size: .
D gene: .
J gene: TRBJ2-2
V gene: TRBV5-4

CDR3 protein: CASSPNRISNYGYTF
CDR3 DNA: TGTGCCAGCAGCCCGAACAGGATTTCTAACTATGGCTACACCTTC
clone size: once
D gene: .
J gene: TRBJ1-2
V gene: TRBV14